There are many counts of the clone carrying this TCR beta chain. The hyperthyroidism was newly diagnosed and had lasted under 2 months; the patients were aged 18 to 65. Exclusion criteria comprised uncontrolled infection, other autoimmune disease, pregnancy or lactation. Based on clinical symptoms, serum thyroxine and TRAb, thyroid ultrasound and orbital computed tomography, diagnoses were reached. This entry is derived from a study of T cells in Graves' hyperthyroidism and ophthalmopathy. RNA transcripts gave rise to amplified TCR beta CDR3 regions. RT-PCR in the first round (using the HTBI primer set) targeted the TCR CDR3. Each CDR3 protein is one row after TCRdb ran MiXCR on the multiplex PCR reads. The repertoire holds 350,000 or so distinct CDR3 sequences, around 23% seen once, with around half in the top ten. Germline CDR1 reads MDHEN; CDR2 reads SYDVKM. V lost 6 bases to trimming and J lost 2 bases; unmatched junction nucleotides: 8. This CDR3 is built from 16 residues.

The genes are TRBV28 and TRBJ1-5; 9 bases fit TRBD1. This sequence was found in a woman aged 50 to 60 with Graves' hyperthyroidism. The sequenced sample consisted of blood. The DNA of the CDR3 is TGTGCCAGCAGGGGGGGGACAGGGTTCGGCAATCAGCCCCAGCATTTT. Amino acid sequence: CASRGGTGFGNQPQHF.